These 28 T cell receptor beta chains share one sample of origin, sequenced in a study of cytomegalovirus exposure and HLA in healthy donors. PCR amplification relied on 60 Vbeta primers (plus 13 Jbeta primers). The assay was immunoSEQ multiplex PCR, and TCRdb's table has in-frame clones only and misses some. The sample lists approximately 89,000 clones, around 70% occurring once. What was sequenced was PBMCs. These receptors all come from a female donor in good health and CMV-seronegative.

The V gene is TRBV30, the J gene TRBJ1-2, with 9 bases lining up with TRBD1. V was clipped by 3 bases and J by 6 bases; unmatched bases: 14. Germline CDR1 reads GTSNPN; CDR2 reads SVGIG (reference sequence). The CDR3 totals 16 residues. The CDR3 DNA follows: TGTGCCTGGAGCGTTGGGAAGACAGGGGGAGGGGATGGCTACACCTTC. This gives the protein CAWSVGKTGGGDGYTF.

J is TRBJ1-5 and V is TRBV7-9, with D hard to call. Per germline, CDR1 SEHNR and CDR2 FQNEAQ (reference sequence). The CDR3 length is 15 residues. V was cut by 5 bases and J by 5 bases, with 16 bases left in between. This CDR3 is CASSEDGYIHQPQHF. The CDR3 region has the DNA TGTGCCAGCAGCGAAGACGGGTACATCCATCAGCCCCAGCATTTT.

V usage is TRBV29-1 and J usage is TRBJ2-7; 7 nucleotides agree with TRBD1. V shed 6 bases and J 4 bases; nucleotides not matched to a gene: 12. CDR3 length: 14 amino acids. The germline V gene encodes CDR1 SQVTM and CDR2 ANQGSEA. The DNA for the CDR3 is TGCAGCGTAGTTTATAGGGGGCGGAGGTACGAGCAGTACTTC. Amino acid sequence: CSVVYRGRRYEQYF.

The DNA for the CDR3 is TGCAGCGTTGAAGATCGGGGGGAAGGCTACACCTTC. Its translation is CSVEDRGEGYTF. This chain uses TRBV29-1 with TRBJ1-2, with a weak D call TRBD1 (5 bases). Trimming removed 0 bases at V and 8 bases at J, with 10 bases between. CDR1 SQVTM and CDR2 ANQGSEA come from the germline V gene. The CDR3 covers 12 residues.

With regard to this clone: At one of its ends the junction is not consistent with the germline gene, which may arise from a read error. V and J are TRBV5-6 and TRBJ2-7; 10 bases line up with TRBD1. Germline CDR1 and CDR2: SGHDT and YYEEEE. This CDR3 region has 14 residues. CDR3 coding DNA: TGTGCCAGCAGCTCGCCGGGGACAGGGGCGCCCCGGGACTTC. This codes for CASSSPGTGAPRDF.

This clone was found a few times. CDR3 DNA: TGTGCCAGCAGTCCAACCGGGACTAGCCCCCAAGAGACCCAGTACTTC. Translating it yields CASSPTGTSPQETQYF. V usage is TRBV27 and J usage is TRBJ2-5, with 9 bases identical to TRBD2. This CDR3 comprises 16 residues. J was trimmed by 1 base and V by 5 bases; bases with no gene match: 8. Germline CDR1 is MNHEY and CDR2 is SMNVEV (reference sequence).

This chain uses TRBV10-3 with TRBJ2-7, with 11 bases matching TRBD2. This CDR3 contains 14 residues. V dropped 6 bases and J dropped 2; count of bases not matched to a gene: 3. The germline V gene encodes CDR1 ENHRY and CDR2 SYGVKD. The CDR3 loop reads CAISPTSGTYEQYF. The CDR3 nucleotides read TGTGCCATCAGCCCGACTAGCGGGACCTACGAGCAGTACTTC.

In its sample, this clone was seen a few times. The genes are TRBV29-1 and TRBJ2-5, with TRBD1 matching 12 bases. The germline gives CDR1 SQVTM, CDR2 ANQGSEA. J gave up 4 bases and V 3 bases, and 6 bases lay outside the gene matches. This CDR3 comprises 15 residues. The CDR3 here is CSVDGGQGAAETQYF. CDR3 in DNA: TGCAGCGTTGATGGGGGACAGGGGGCGGCAGAGACCCAGTACTTC.

The rearrangement joins TRBV7-9 to TRBJ1-1; no firm D call. The CDR3 spans 13 residues. Germline CDR1 is SEHNR and CDR2 is FQNEAQ (reference sequence). With 0 bases removed from V and 1 base from J, the gap between germline ends came to 3 bases. CDR3 coding DNA: TGTGCCAGCAGCTTAGCGGCGAACACTGAAGCTTTCTTT. This gives the protein CASSLAANTEAFF.

The chain combines TRBV9 with TRBJ1-4; a possible D gene is TRBD1 (6 bases). In germline, CDR1 is SGDLS, CDR2 YYNGEE. The length of the CDR3 is 15 residues. V was shortened by 0 bases and J by 7 bases, with 13 bases between the two germline ends. CDR3: CASSVDGQGGEKLFF. CDR3 DNA: TGTGCCAGCAGCGTAGACGGGCAAGGGGGTGAAAAACTGTTTTTT.

J is TRBJ1-5 and V is TRBV5-6; D is unresolved. V lost 4 bases, J lost 7 bases, and 9 bases lay in between. Per germline, CDR1 SGHDT and CDR2 YYEEEE. There are 12 residues in the CDR3. CDR3: CASSLQSQPQHF. The CDR3 DNA sequence: TGTGCCAGCAGCCTCCAGTCACAGCCCCAGCATTTT.

The chain employs TRBV6-6 and TRBJ2-5, with 11 bases matching TRBD2. CDR1 and CDR2 from the germline V gene are MNHNY and SVGAGI (reference sequence). The CDR3 totals 15 residues. V lost 6 bases and J lost 1; bases outside the gene matches: 4. CDR3 sequence (DNA): TGTGCCAGCAGCGAGACTAGCGGGGTCCAAGAGACCCAGTACTTC. Translation: CASSETSGVQETQYF.

The chain links TRBV10-3 to TRBJ1-5, with a weak D call TRBD1 (6 bases). The germline gives CDR1 ENHRY, CDR2 SYGVKD. Trimming left V 1 base short and J 0 bases short, with 16 bases between. The CDR3 extends over 18 amino acids. CDR3 region: CAISEFLPGTTSNQPQHF. Written as DNA, the CDR3 is TGTGCCATCAGTGAGTTCCTTCCCGGGACAACTAGCAATCAGCCCCAGCATTTT.

The V gene is TRBV11-1, the J gene TRBJ2-7; D not certain. Germline lookup yields CDR1 SGHAT and CDR2 FQDESV (reference sequence). Trimming left V 8 bases short and J 0 bases short, with 17 bases between. The CDR3 covers 15 residues. This CDR3 is CASSNSGESSYEQYF. In DNA form, the CDR3 reads TGTGCCAGCTCCAATTCAGGCGAGAGCTCCTACGAGCAGTACTTC.

In this sample, this clone turned up a few times. This sequence joins TRBV7-2 and TRBJ2-7; possible D gene TRBD2, 7 bases. Trimming left V 3 bases short and J 12 bases short, with 27 bases between. The CDR3 has 16 amino acids. In germline, CDR1 is SGHTA, CDR2 FQGNSA. The CDR3 coding sequence is TGTGCCAGCAGCTTTTTCGACTCGGGGGGCCCGTCTGCGTGGTACTTC. Protein sequence: CASSFFDSGGPSAWYF.

This clone was observed once. The rearrangement joins TRBV6-5 to TRBJ1-1; 7 bases are shared with TRBD1. Per the germline V gene, CDR1 is MNHEY and CDR2 is SVGAGI. J lost 4 bases, V lost 6 bases, and 8 bases had no gene match. The CDR3 is 14 amino acids. CDR3 protein: CASRIGTVSTEAFF. As DNA, the CDR3 is TGTGCCAGCAGAATCGGGACAGTCAGCACTGAAGCTTTCTTT.

This clone was counted a single time. This rearrangement joins TRBV6-5 to TRBJ1-2; D is uncertain. Germline values: CDR1 MNHEY, CDR2 SVGAGI. The CDR3 sequence is 14 residues long. V lost 5 bases and J lost 3, with 13 bases in between. CDR3 sequence reads: CASSPLAVDYGYTF. CDR3 bases: TGTGCCAGCAGTCCCCTAGCGGTAGACTATGGCTACACCTTC.

This chain uses TRBV5-8 with TRBJ1-5; 9 bases line up with TRBD1. The CDR3 sequence is 14 residues long. Germline V CDR1 and CDR2: SGHTS, YDEGEE. V lost 0 bases, J lost 6 bases, and 1 base stayed unmatched. The CDR3 DNA reads as TGTGCCAGCAGCTTGGCACAGGGGGCTCAGCCCCAGCATTTT. It specifies CASSLAQGAQPQHF.

The chain uses TRBV6-5 and TRBJ2-7; TRBD2 is a possible D gene (6 bases). V lost 6 bases and J 7 bases, leaving 10 bases between the germline ends. The germline V gene has CDR1 MNHEY and CDR2 SVGAGI. This CDR3 region has 11 residues. The CDR3 bases are TGTGCCAGCAGCGGGAGCGGGGAGCAGTACTTC. Amino acids: CASSGSGEQYF.

V and J are TRBV7-2 and TRBJ2-3, with TRBD1 matching over 11 bases. The CDR3 length is 17 residues. Unmatched junction bases numbered 8, after V lost 5 bases and J lost 1 base. The germline CDR1 and CDR2 sequences are SGHTA and FQGNSA. The CDR3 sequence: CASSRTGGGGRTDTQYF. CDR3 in DNA: TGTGCCAGCAGCCGGACAGGGGGCGGTGGTCGCACAGATACGCAGTATTTT.

This clone was observed a handful of times. The CDR3 sequence: CASTLGRGYSEVSGNTIYF. CDR3 nucleotides: TGTGCCAGCACCCTCGGGCGGGGTTACTCGGAAGTCTCTGGAAACACCATATATTTT. The chain links TRBV28 to TRBJ1-3, with D uncertain. CDR3 length: 19 residues. Trimming took 7 bases from V and 0 from J, leaving 25 bases between them. Germline V lookup: CDR1 MDHEN, CDR2 SYDVKM.

This chain links TRBV5-5 with TRBJ2-1; 12 bases fit TRBD1. The V gene's germline CDR1 is SGHKS and CDR2 YYEKEE (reference sequence). The CDR3 is 15 residues long. J was trimmed by 8 bases and V by 5 bases; bases with no gene match: 8. The CDR3 bases are TGTGCCAGCAGTAGGGACAGGGGGCGTTGGGATGAGCAGTTCTTC. This encodes CASSRDRGRWDEQFF.

The sample holds a few counts of this clone. The rearrangement links TRBV6-4 to TRBJ2-3; 10 bases fit TRBD2. Germline-derived CDR1 and CDR2 are MRHNA and SNTAGT. The CDR3 has 17 residues. The V and J ends lost 0 bases and 1 base, in that order; junction bases with no gene match: 4. The CDR3 region is CASSDSASGGGTDTQYF. The CDR3 DNA sequence: TGTGCCAGCAGTGACTCGGCGAGCGGGGGGGGCACAGATACGCAGTATTTT.

Turning to this clone: Other DNA sequences of this sample code for an identical CDR3. The chain is built from TRBV5-6 and TRBJ2-5; D is undetermined. This CDR3 contains 12 residues. Between the trimmed V and J ends, which lost 2 bases and 2 bases, there was a span of 4 bases. The V gene's germline CDR1 is SGHDT and CDR2 YYEEEE. The CDR3 DNA sequence: TGTGCCAGCAGCTTCTTGCAAGAGACCCAGTACTTC. It encodes CASSFLQETQYF.

The J gene is TRBJ2-1, the V gene TRBV14; a weak D match, TRBD1 (6 bases). The V end was cut by 1 base, the J end by 4 bases, with 8 bases between. Germline V lookup: CDR1 SGHDN, CDR2 FVKESK. The CDR3 totals 14 residues. The CDR3 region has the DNA TGTGCCAGCAGCCAAGTTCAGGGGTACAATGAGCAGTTCTTC. It encodes CASSQVQGYNEQFF.

V is TRBV4-1 and J is TRBJ1-4, with a tentative D call TRBD1 (6 bases). Germline V CDR1 and CDR2: MGHRA, YSYEKL. The CDR3 extends over 15 amino acids. The V end was cut by 6 bases, the J end by 5 bases, with 16 bases between. The CDR3 sequence is CASRSVGGPNEKLFF. DNA for the CDR3: TGCGCCAGCAGGTCTGTGGGGGGGCCAAATGAAAAACTGTTTTTT.

The chain combines TRBV11-2 with TRBJ1-5; D remains unclear. Trimming cost V 2 bases and J 5 bases, with 7 bases left between them. CDR3 length: 13 amino acids. The germline CDR1 and CDR2 sequences are SGHAT and FQNNGV. CDR3 loop: CASSLTGYQPQHF. CDR3 sequence (DNA): TGTGCCAGCAGCTTAACGGGGTATCAGCCCCAGCATTTT.

This rearrangement joins TRBV15 to TRBJ2-7; D perhaps matches TRBD2 (6 bases). The CDR3 covers 17 residues. Germline V gene data show CDR1 as LNHNV and CDR2 as YYDKDF (reference sequence). V lost 0 bases to trimming and J lost 4 bases, with 19 bases between them. CDR3 DNA sequence: TGTGCCACCAGCAGAGAGGCGGGACGGGGAATCCCTTACGAGCAGTACTTC. It specifies CATSREAGRGIPYEQYF.